These 32 T cell receptor beta chains share one sample of origin, sequenced in a study of cytomegalovirus exposure and HLA in healthy donors. Clones were sequenced by immunoSEQ multiplex PCR, and TCRdb holds only the in-frame ones, with some missing. Of over 200,000 clones in the sample, around 90% were seen once. The sequenced sample consisted of PBMCs. Every receptor here comes from a woman in her late teens or twenties in good health and CMV-seronegative.

The V gene is TRBV4-1, the J gene TRBJ2-2; D is ambiguous. The CDR3 consists of 16 residues. V shed 0 bases and J shed 3 bases, with 11 bases lying between them. Per germline, CDR1 MGHRA and CDR2 YSYEKL. The DNA of the CDR3 is TGCGCCAGCAGCCAAGAACGTCAGCGTGACACCGGGGAGCTGTTTTTT. Translation: CASSQERQRDTGELFF.

This chain connects TRBV2 to TRBJ2-1; 8 nucleotides align to TRBD2. Germline assignment: CDR1 SNHLY and CDR2 FYNNEI. The CDR3 has 14 residues. V was clipped by 7 bases and J by 3 bases; unmatched bases: 5. The CDR3 loop reads CASIGSGVYNEQFF. The DNA of the CDR3 is TGTGCCAGCATAGGTAGCGGGGTCTACAATGAGCAGTTCTTC. The full variable domain, completed using reference TRBV2 and TRBJ2-1, is EPEVTQTPSHQVTQMGQEVILRCVPISNHLYFYWYRQILGQKVEFLVSFYNNEISEKSEIFDDQFSVERPDGSNFTLKIRSTKLEDSAMYFCASIGSGVYNEQFFGPGTRLTVL.

The count of this clone is one. V is TRBV5-6 and J is TRBJ1-1, with D uncertain. The CDR3 extends over 11 amino acids. CDR1 is SGHDT and CDR2 is YYEEEE in the germline V gene. V was cut by 0 bases and J by 8 bases, with 5 bases left in between. The CDR3 bases are TGTGCCAGCAGCTTGGCCGGGGAAGCTTTCTTT. This encodes CASSLAGEAFF.

This clone has only one observation. The rearrangement links TRBV11-2 to TRBJ2-7; 7 bases map to TRBD2. Unmatched junction bases numbered 13, after V lost 5 bases and J lost 12 bases. The CDR3 totals 13 residues. Germline loops: CDR1 SGHAT, CDR2 FQNNGV. The CDR3 coding sequence is TGTGCCAGCAGCCCCGCTAAGCGGGACCTTAGGTACTTC. Its protein is CASSPAKRDLRYF. Drawing the rest from reference TRBV11-2 and TRBJ2-7, the complete variable domain is EAGVAQSPRYKIIEKRQSVAFWCNPISGHATLYWYQQILGQGPKLLIQFQNNGVVDDSQLPKDRFSAERLKGVDSTLKIQPAKLEDSAVYLCASSPAKRDLRYFGPGTRLTVT.

This clone was observed a single time. The V gene is TRBV7-2, the J gene TRBJ2-1; 13 bases map to TRBD2. The J segment lost 6 bases and the V segment lost 3 bases, leaving 5 bases of the junction unmatched. The CDR3 has 16 amino acids. Germline V CDR1 and CDR2: SGHTA, FQGNSA. The CDR3 protein is CASSFGLAGASNEQFF. The CDR3 DNA is TGTGCCAGCAGCTTCGGACTAGCGGGAGCCTCCAATGAGCAGTTCTTC.

The chain links TRBV28 to TRBJ1-5, with D perhaps matching TRBD1 (6 bases). Trimming took off 5 bases at V and 3 bases at J, with 14 bases between the two ends. The CDR3 totals 15 residues. Germline CDR1 and CDR2: MDHEN and SYDVKM. CDR3 residues: CASSLVGADNQPQHF. For the CDR3, the DNA is TGTGCCAGCAGTCTAGTGGGGGCAGACAATCAGCCCCAGCATTTT. Supplemented by reference TRBV28 and TRBJ1-5, the full variable domain reads DVKVTQSSRYLVKRTGEKVFLECVQDMDHENMFWYRQDPGLGLRLIYFSYDVKMKEKGDIPEGYSVSREKKERFSLILESASTNQTSMYLCASSLVGADNQPQHFGDGTRLSIL.

The chain couples TRBV6-6 to TRBJ1-3; D is unresolved. This CDR3 region has 14 residues. From germline, CDR1 is MNHNY and CDR2 SVGAGI (reference sequence). Trimming cost V 2 bases and J 3 bases, with 8 bases left between them. The CDR3 region is CASSYGPLGNTIYF. The CDR3 DNA reads TGTGCCAGCAGTTACGGGCCTCTTGGAAACACCATATATTTT.

V and J are TRBV12-5 and TRBJ2-1; 7 nucleotides agree with TRBD2. The CDR3 covers 13 residues. V dropped 6 bases and J dropped 12; count of bases not matched to a gene: 11. Germline V lookup: CDR1 LGHNT, CDR2 FRNRAP. Written as DNA, the CDR3 is TGTGCTAGTGGCCCGAGCGGGACGGTTGGGCAGTTCTTC. Translating it yields CASGPSGTVGQFF.

J is TRBJ2-2 and V is TRBV27, with D unresolved. The CDR3 has 14 residues. Germline V gene lookup returns CDR1 MNHEY and CDR2 SMNVEV (reference sequence). The germline V and J ends were trimmed by 2 bases and 1 base, with 5 bases remaining between them. CDR3 loop: CASSLARNTGELFF. CDR3 sequence (DNA): TGTGCCAGCAGTTTAGCGAGGAACACCGGGGAGCTGTTTTTT.

This chain connects TRBV21-1 to TRBJ1-1; the table's D call, TRBD1, has no DNA check behind it. TRBV21-1 is classified as a pseudogene. There are 15 residues in the CDR3. CDR3 region: CASSIQDRGGTEAFF. As DNA, the CDR3 is TGTGCCAGCAGCATTCAGGACAGGGGGGGCACTGAAGCTTTCTTT.

With regard to this clone: The same CDR3 can be traced to other DNA sequences in this sample. J is TRBJ2-1 and V is TRBV29-1; TRBD2 matches at 9 bases. Looked up from germline, CDR1 is SQVTM and CDR2 is ANQGSEA. Unmatched junction bases numbered 7, after V lost 6 bases and J lost 4 bases. This CDR3 is 14 amino acids long. For the CDR3, the DNA is TGCAGCGTAGGGGGGCTAGCGGGATACAATGAGCAGTTCTTC. Translating gives CSVGGLAGYNEQFF.

The chain employs TRBV14 and TRBJ1-3; D is possibly TRBD1 (6 bases). Trimming removed 3 bases at V and 4 bases at J, with 13 bases between. There are 15 residues in the CDR3. Germline CDR1 SGHDN, CDR2 FVKESK. CDR3 DNA: TGTGCCAGCAGCCAGAATCCGGGACAAGGAAACACCATATATTTT. It is translated as CASSQNPGQGNTIYF.

V gene TRBV7-9 combines with J gene TRBJ2-4; D might be TRBD2 (6 bases). This CDR3 has 13 residues. Germline CDR1 is SEHNR and CDR2 is FQNEAQ (reference sequence). V was clipped by 6 bases and J by 12 bases, with 18 bases between them. CDR3 residues: CASSHLGRPDQYF. DNA for the CDR3: TGTGCCAGCAGTCACCTAGGGAGGCCTGATCAGTACTTC.

This rearrangement joins TRBV28 to TRBJ1-5, with D uncertain. The CDR3 extends over 13 amino acids. The germline CDR1 and CDR2 sequences are MDHEN and SYDVKM. Trimming stripped 6 bases from V and 3 bases from J, with 9 bases between. The CDR3 region is CASRRYLNQPQHF. As DNA, the CDR3 is TGTGCCAGCAGGCGGTACCTCAATCAGCCCCAGCATTTT.

The rearrangement uses TRBV6-1 and TRBJ1-1; TRBD1 is a possible D gene (5 bases). Germline V gene lookup returns CDR1 MNHNS and CDR2 SASEGT. The CDR3 sequence is 11 residues long. Trimming took off 5 bases at V and 8 bases at J, with 9 bases between the two ends. CDR3 sequence reads: CASSLDREAFF. The DNA of the CDR3 is TGTGCCAGCAGTCTTGACAGAGAAGCTTTCTTT.

V and J are TRBV19 and TRBJ2-3, with a possible D match to TRBD2 (6 bases). The CDR3 has 16 amino acids. V was shortened by 5 bases and J by 2 bases, with 17 bases between the two germline ends. Germline CDR1 and CDR2: LNHDA and SQIVND (reference sequence). CDR3 in DNA: TGTGCCAGTAGTGGACTATTCGGCAGCTCCACAGATACGCAGTATTTT. It codes for CASSGLFGSSTDTQYF.

The chain couples TRBV7-9 to TRBJ2-7; D is unclear. Trimming pared 3 bases from V and 4 bases from J, leaving 19 bases between. The CDR3 loop spans 16 amino acids. Germline V CDR1 and CDR2: SEHNR, FQNEAQ (reference sequence). The DNA of the CDR3 is TGTGCCAGCAGCTTGAATGAGGTGCCAAACACATACGAGCAGTACTTC. Translating gives CASSLNEVPNTYEQYF. The full variable domain, with the rest looked up from reference TRBV7-9 and TRBJ2-7, is DTGVSQNPRHKITKRGQNVTFRCDPISEHNRLYWYRQTLGQGPEFLTYFQNEAQLEKSRLLSDRFSAERPKGSFSTLEIQRTEQGDSAMYLCASSLNEVPNTYEQYFGPGTRLTVT.

V gene TRBV2 combines with J gene TRBJ2-1, with D uncertain. The germline CDR1 and CDR2 sequences are SNHLY and FYNNEI. The CDR3 covers 15 residues. V shed 6 bases and J shed 3 bases, with 15 bases lying between them. The CDR3 spells CASRIGSSLYNEQFF. In DNA, the CDR3 is TGTGCCAGCAGGATAGGTAGCAGCCTCTACAATGAGCAGTTCTTC. Full variable domain (missing parts from reference TRBV2 and TRBJ2-1): EPEVTQTPSHQVTQMGQEVILRCVPISNHLYFYWYRQILGQKVEFLVSFYNNEISEKSEIFDDQFSVERPDGSNFTLKIRSTKLEDSAMYFCASRIGSSLYNEQFFGPGTRLTVL.

The chain couples TRBV9 to TRBJ2-7, with TRBD1 identical over 7 bases. Losses at the gene ends were 2 bases for V and 5 bases for J; bases not matched to a gene: 13. The germline gives CDR1 SGDLS, CDR2 YYNGEE. This CDR3 region has 16 residues. CDR3 bases: TGTGCCAGCAGCGTCAGAGGGACAGTTTCCCTCCACGAGCAGTACTTC. It is translated as CASSVRGTVSLHEQYF. The full variable domain, completed using reference TRBV9 and TRBJ2-7, is DSGVTQTPKHLITATGQRVTLRCSPRSGDLSVYWYQQSLDQGLQFLIQYYNGEERAKGNILERFSAQQFPDLHSELNLSSLELGDSALYFCASSVRGTVSLHEQYFGPGTRLTVT.

The chain combines TRBV15 with TRBJ2-5; D is unclear. The V end was cut by 3 bases, the J end by 0 bases, with 8 bases between. The CDR3 sequence is 14 residues long. Germline-derived CDR1 and CDR2 are LNHNV and YYDKDF (reference sequence). The DNA of the CDR3 is TGTGCCACCAGCAGCCTAGAGTACCAAGAGACCCAGTACTTC. Translating it yields CATSSLEYQETQYF.

The chain is built from TRBV11-2 and TRBJ2-7; D is perhaps TRBD2 (6 bases). Trimming left V 0 bases short and J 2 bases short, with 20 bases between. Looked up from germline, CDR1 is SGHAT and CDR2 is FQNNGV. CDR3 length equals 18 residues. CDR3 in DNA: TGTGCCAGCAGCTTAGATCCCATGGGAGGAGAAAATACCTACGAGCAGTACTTC. As protein: CASSLDPMGGENTYEQYF.

This clone showed up just a few times. This chain links TRBV28 with TRBJ1-3; 8 bases align to TRBD1. V lost 4 bases, J lost 0 bases, and 2 bases stayed unmatched. Germline V gene sequence: CDR1 MDHEN, CDR2 SYDVKM. This CDR3 region has 15 residues. CDR3 DNA sequence: TGTGCCAGCAGTTCAGGACAGGGCTCTGGAAACACCATATATTTT. Amino acid sequence: CASSSGQGSGNTIYF.

V usage is TRBV28 and J usage is TRBJ1-4; 9 positions match TRBD1. The CDR3 totals 15 residues. V dropped 3 bases and J dropped 4; count of bases not matched to a gene: 3. From germline, CDR1 is MDHEN and CDR2 SYDVKM. The CDR3 DNA reads as TGTGCCAGCAGTTTTGGGGACAGGGTTAATGAAAAACTGTTTTTT. This codes for CASSFGDRVNEKLFF.

The chain joins TRBV5-1 to TRBJ2-5; TRBD1 agrees at 9 bases. The CDR3 contains 16 residues. Germline V gene lookup returns CDR1 SGHRS and CDR2 YFSETQ. Trimming removed 3 bases from V and 5 bases from J; junction bases left unmatched: 11. The CDR3 protein is CASSWGATGGDETQYF. Here the CDR3 DNA reads TGCGCCAGCAGCTGGGGCGCAACAGGGGGCGACGAGACCCAGTACTTC.

This clone was counted between two and nine times. Different DNA sequences within this sample yield the same CDR3. V gene TRBV2 combines with J gene TRBJ2-7, with D possibly TRBD1 on 5 matching bases. The V end lost 4 bases, the J end lost 4 bases, and 8 bases lay between the germline ends. Germline V gives CDR1 SNHLY, CDR2 FYNNEI. This CDR3 has 12 amino acids. The DNA of the CDR3 is TGTGCCAGCAGTGGTGACAGTTACGAGCAGTACTTC. Its translation is CASSGDSYEQYF. The full variable domain, completed using reference TRBV2 and TRBJ2-7, is EPEVTQTPSHQVTQMGQEVILRCVPISNHLYFYWYRQILGQKVEFLVSFYNNEISEKSEIFDDQFSVERPDGSNFTLKIRSTKLEDSAMYFCASSGDSYEQYFGPGTRLTVT.

The DNA of the CDR3 is TGTGCCAGCAGCCCTAACAGAGCCATGAACACTGAAGCTTTCTTT. Translation gives CASSPNRAMNTEAFF. This sequence joins TRBV7-9 and TRBJ1-1, with D unclear. The CDR3 is made up of 15 amino acids. V was cut by 5 bases and J by 0 bases, with 13 bases left in between. Germline CDR1 reads SEHNR; CDR2 reads FQNEAQ (reference sequence).

This clone is deemed medium-sized. CDR3 bases: TGTGCCAGCAGCAAAGCTAGCGGGAGCTCCTACGAGCAGTACTTC. Translated, it gives CASSKASGSSYEQYF. V is TRBV21-1 and J is TRBJ2-7; the table's TRBD2 call for D was not verified on the DNA. TRBV21-1 is termed a pseudogene. This CDR3 is 15 amino acids long.

V usage is TRBV28 and J usage is TRBJ1-2, with D uncertain. V gave up 6 bases and J gave up 7 bases, with 21 bases separating them. Germline CDR1 is MDHEN and CDR2 is SYDVKM. This CDR3 spans 15 amino acids. The CDR3 here is CASSRRTGSGSGYTF. The CDR3 region has the DNA TGTGCCAGCAGCCGTAGGACGGGTTCGGGAAGTGGCTACACCTTC.

The chain combines TRBV28 with TRBJ2-5; TRBD2 might be the D (7 bases). The germline V and J ends were trimmed by 6 bases and 2 bases, with 22 bases remaining between them. The length of the CDR3 is 17 residues. Germline values: CDR1 MDHEN, CDR2 SYDVKM. The CDR3, as DNA: TGTGCCAGCAGGGGGCGGGGGCTATGGGTGGGGCAAGAGACCCAGTACTTC. This encodes CASRGRGLWVGQETQYF. The full variable domain, with the rest looked up from reference TRBV28 and TRBJ2-5, is DVKVTQSSRYLVKRTGEKVFLECVQDMDHENMFWYRQDPGLGLRLIYFSYDVKMKEKGDIPEGYSVSREKKERFSLILESASTNQTSMYLCASRGRGLWVGQETQYFGPGTRLLVL.

V usage is TRBV19 and J usage is TRBJ2-7, with TRBD1 matching 10 bases. The CDR3 length is 14 residues. Trimming at V came to 5 bases and at J to 2 bases, leaving 3 bases not matched to a gene. The germline gives CDR1 LNHDA, CDR2 SQIVND (reference sequence). CDR3 bases: TGTGCCAGTAGTCGACAGGGGGCCCCCTACGAGCAGTACTTC. Its protein product is CASSRQGAPYEQYF.

This clone has only one observation. This chain connects TRBV27 to TRBJ1-1, with D perhaps TRBD1 (6 bases). Trimming removed 6 bases at V and 0 bases at J, with 11 bases between. This CDR3 comprises 14 residues. The germline V gene encodes CDR1 MNHEY and CDR2 SMNVEV (reference sequence). As DNA, the CDR3 is TGTGCCAGCAGCACAGGGCTAATGAACACTGAAGCTTTCTTT. It specifies CASSTGLMNTEAFF.

This rearrangement joins TRBV28 to TRBJ2-1; 9 nucleotides align to TRBD1. The CDR3 spans 13 residues. J gave up 6 bases and V 10 bases, and 7 bases lay outside the gene matches. CDR1 and CDR2 from the germline V gene are MDHEN and SYDVKM. CDR3 sequence (DNA): TGTGCCACCTGGGACAGGGTAGGCAATGAGCAGTTCTTC. This sequence encodes CATWDRVGNEQFF.